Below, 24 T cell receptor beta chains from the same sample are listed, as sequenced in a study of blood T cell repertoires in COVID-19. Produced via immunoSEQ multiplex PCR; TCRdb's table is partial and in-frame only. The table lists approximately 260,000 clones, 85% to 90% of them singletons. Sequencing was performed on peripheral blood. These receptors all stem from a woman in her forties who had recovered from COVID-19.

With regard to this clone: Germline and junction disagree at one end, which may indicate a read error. CDR3 nucleotides: TGTGCCATCCCCTCCGACAGGACTTTT. Encoded protein: CAIPSDRTF. The chain recombines TRBV5-5 with TRBJ2-2; D is possibly TRBD1 (6 bases). This CDR3 is 9 amino acids long. Per the germline V gene, CDR1 is SGHKS and CDR2 is YYEKEE (reference sequence).

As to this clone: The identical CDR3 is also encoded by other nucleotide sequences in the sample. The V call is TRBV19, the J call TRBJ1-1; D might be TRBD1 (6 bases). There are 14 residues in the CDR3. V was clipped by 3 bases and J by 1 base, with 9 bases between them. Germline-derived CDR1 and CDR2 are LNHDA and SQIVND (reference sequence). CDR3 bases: TGTGCCAGTAGTATCCAGGGGACGAACACTGAAGCTTTCTTT. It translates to CASSIQGTNTEAFF. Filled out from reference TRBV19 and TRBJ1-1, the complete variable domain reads DGGITQSPKYLFRKEGQNVTLSCEQNLNHDAMYWYRQDPGQGLRLIYYSQIVNDFQKGDIAEGYSVSREKKESFPLTVTSAQKNPTAFYLCASSIQGTNTEAFFGQGTRLTVV.

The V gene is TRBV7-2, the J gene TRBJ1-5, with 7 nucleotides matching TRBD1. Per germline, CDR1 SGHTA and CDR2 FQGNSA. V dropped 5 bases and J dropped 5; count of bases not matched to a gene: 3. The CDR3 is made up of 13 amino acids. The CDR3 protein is CASSRDSDQPQHF. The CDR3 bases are TGTGCCAGCAGCCGGGACAGCGATCAGCCCCAGCATTTT.

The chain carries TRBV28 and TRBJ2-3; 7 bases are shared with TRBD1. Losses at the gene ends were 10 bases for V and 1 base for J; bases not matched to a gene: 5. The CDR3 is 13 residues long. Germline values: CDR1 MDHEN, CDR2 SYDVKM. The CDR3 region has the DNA TGTGCCACCGGGACAGCTCGCACAGATACGCAGTATTTT. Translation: CATGTARTDTQYF.

The CDR3: CAISVSDYGYTF. CDR3 bases: TGTGCCATCAGTGTTTCTGACTATGGCTACACCTTC. V gene TRBV10-3 combines with J gene TRBJ1-2; D unresolved. From germline, CDR1 is ENHRY and CDR2 SYGVKD. This CDR3 is 12 amino acids long. V gave up 4 bases and J gave up 3 bases, with 6 bases separating them.

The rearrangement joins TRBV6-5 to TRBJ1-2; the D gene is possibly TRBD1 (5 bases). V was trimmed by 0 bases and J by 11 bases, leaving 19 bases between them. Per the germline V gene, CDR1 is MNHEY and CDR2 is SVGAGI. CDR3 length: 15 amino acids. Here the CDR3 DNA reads TGTGCCAGCAGTTACTCCGAGACAGACCTATGGCGGTACACCTTC. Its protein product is CASSYSETDLWRYTF.

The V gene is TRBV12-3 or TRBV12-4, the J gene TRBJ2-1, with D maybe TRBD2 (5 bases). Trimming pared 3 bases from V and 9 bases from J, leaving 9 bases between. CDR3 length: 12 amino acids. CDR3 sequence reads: CASSFGELEQFF. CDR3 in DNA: TGTGCCAGCAGTTTTGGGGAGCTTGAGCAGTTCTTC.

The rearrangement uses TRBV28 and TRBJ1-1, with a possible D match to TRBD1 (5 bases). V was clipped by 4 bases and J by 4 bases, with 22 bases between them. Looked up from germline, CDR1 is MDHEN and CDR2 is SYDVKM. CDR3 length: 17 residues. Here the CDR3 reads CASSSPSRAARGTEAFF. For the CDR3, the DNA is TGTGCCAGCAGTTCACCAAGCAGGGCGGCTAGGGGCACTGAAGCTTTCTTT.

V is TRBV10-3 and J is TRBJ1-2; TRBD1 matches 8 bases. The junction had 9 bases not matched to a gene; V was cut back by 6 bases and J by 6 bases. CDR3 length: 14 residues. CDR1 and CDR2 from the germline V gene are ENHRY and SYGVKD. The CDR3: CAISPVGQGDGYTF. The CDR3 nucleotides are TGTGCCATCAGCCCGGTAGGACAGGGCGATGGCTACACCTTC.

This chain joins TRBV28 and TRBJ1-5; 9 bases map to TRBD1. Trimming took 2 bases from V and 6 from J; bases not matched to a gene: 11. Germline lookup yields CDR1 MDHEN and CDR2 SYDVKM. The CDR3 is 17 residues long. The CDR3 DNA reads TGTGCCAGCAGTTTACGGACAGGGGTTATGTTCGGTCAGCCCCAGCATTTT. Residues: CASSLRTGVMFGQPQHF. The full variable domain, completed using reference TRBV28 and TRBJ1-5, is DVKVTQSSRYLVKRTGEKVFLECVQDMDHENMFWYRQDPGLGLRLIYFSYDVKMKEKGDIPEGYSVSREKKERFSLILESASTNQTSMYLCASSLRTGVMFGQPQHFGDGTRLSIL.

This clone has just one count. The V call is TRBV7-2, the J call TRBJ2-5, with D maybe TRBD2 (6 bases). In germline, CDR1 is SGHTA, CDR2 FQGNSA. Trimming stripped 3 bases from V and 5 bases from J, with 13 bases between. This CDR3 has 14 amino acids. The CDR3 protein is CASSFASVIETQYF. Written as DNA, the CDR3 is TGTGCCAGCAGCTTCGCTAGCGTCATCGAGACCCAGTACTTC.

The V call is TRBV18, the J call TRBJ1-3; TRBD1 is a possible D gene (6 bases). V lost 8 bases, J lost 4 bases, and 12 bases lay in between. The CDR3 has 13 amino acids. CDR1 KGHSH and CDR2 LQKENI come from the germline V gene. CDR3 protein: CASIVDRGNTIYF. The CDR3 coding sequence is TGTGCCAGCATCGTCGACAGGGGAAACACCATATATTTT.

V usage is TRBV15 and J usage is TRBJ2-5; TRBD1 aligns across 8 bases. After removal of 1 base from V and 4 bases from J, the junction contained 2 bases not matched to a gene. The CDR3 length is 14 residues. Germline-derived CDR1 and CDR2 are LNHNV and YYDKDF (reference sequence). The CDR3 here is CATSRGQGRETQYF. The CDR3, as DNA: TGTGCCACCAGCAGAGGACAGGGGAGAGAGACCCAGTACTTC.

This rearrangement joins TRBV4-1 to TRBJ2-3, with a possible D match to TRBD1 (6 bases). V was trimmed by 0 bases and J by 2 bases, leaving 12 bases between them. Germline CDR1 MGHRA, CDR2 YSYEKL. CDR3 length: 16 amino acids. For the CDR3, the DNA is TGCGCCAGCAGCCAAGATCGACAGGACGCCACAGATACGCAGTATTTT. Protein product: CASSQDRQDATDTQYF.

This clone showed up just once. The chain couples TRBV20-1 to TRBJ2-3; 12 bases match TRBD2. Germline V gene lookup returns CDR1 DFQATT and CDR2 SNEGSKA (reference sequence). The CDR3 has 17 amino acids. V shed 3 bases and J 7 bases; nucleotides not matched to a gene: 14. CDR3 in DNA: TGCAGTGCTAGTAATAGGAGTCTAGCGGGGGGGCTTAATACGCAGTATTTT. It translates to CSASNRSLAGGLNTQYF.

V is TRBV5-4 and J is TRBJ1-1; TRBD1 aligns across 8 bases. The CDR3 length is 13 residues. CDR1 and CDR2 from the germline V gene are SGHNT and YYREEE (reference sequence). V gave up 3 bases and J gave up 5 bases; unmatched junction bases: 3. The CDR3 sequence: CASSSQGVTEAFF. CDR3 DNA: TGTGCCAGCAGCTCACAGGGGGTGACTGAAGCTTTCTTT.

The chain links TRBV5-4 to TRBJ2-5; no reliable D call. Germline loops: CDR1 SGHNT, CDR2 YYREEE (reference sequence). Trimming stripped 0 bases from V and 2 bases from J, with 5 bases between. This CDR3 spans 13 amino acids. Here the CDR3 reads CASSLGQQETQYF. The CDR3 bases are TGTGCCAGCAGCTTGGGCCAGCAAGAGACCCAGTACTTC. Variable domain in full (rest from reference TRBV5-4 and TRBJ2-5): ETGVTQSPTHLIKTRGQQVTLRCSSQSGHNTVSWYQQALGQGPQFIFQYYREEENGRGNFPPRFSGLQFPNYSSELNVNALELDDSALYLCASSLGQQETQYFGPGTRLLVL.

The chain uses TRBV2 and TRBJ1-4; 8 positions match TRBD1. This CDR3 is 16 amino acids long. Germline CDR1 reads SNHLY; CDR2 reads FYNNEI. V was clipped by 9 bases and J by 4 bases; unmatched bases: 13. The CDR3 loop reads CASRKDREGSNEKLFF. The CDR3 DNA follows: TGTGCCAGTCGAAAGGACAGGGAGGGGAGTAATGAAAAACTGTTTTTT.

For the CDR3, the DNA is TGTGCCAGCAGCTCCAGACAGGGGGCAGGATCACCCCTCCACTTT. This codes for CASSSRQGAGSPLHF. This chain connects TRBV7-2 to TRBJ1-6; 10 positions match TRBD1. The V segment lost 4 bases and the J segment 10 bases; nucleotides outside the gene matches: 7. Germline assignment: CDR1 SGHTA and CDR2 FQGNSA. This CDR3 comprises 15 residues.

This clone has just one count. The DNA of the CDR3 is TGTGCCACCAGTTTAGCCGGGACTAGCGGGAGTCTCCGGCAGTACGTC. It specifies CATSLAGTSGSLRQYV. The rearrangement links TRBV24-1 to TRBJ2-7; 14 bases are shared with TRBD2. This CDR3 region has 16 residues. V dropped 6 bases and J dropped 9; count of bases not matched to a gene: 12. Germline values: CDR1 KGHDR, CDR2 SFDVKD.

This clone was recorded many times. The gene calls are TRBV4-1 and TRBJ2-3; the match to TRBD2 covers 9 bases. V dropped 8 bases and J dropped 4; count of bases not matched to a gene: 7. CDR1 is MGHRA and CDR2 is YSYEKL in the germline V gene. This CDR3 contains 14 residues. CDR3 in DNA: TGCGCCAGCGAGCGCGGGGGGGCCTCAGATACGCAGTATTTT. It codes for CASERGGASDTQYF.

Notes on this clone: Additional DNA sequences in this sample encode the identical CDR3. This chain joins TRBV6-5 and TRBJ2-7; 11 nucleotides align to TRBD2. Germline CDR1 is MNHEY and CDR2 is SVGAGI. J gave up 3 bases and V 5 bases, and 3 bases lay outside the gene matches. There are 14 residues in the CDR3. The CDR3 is CASSPGTSGYEQYV. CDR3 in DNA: TGTGCCAGCAGTCCCGGGACTAGCGGCTACGAGCAGTACGTC.

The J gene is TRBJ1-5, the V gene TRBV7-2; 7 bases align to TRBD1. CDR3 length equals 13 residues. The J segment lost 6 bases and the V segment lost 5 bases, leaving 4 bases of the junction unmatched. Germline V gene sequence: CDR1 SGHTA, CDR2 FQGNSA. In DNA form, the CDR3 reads TGTGCCAGCAGCCCTAGACAGGGTCAGCCCCAGCATTTT. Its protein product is CASSPRQGQPQHF.

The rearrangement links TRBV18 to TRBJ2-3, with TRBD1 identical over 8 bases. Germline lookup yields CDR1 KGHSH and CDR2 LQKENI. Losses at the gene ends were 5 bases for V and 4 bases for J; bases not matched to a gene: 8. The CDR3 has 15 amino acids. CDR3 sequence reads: CASSNFGTGPDTQYF. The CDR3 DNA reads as TGTGCCAGCTCAAACTTTGGGACAGGCCCAGATACGCAGTATTTT. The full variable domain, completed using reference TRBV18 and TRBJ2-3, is NAGVMQNPRHLVRRRGQEARLRCSPMKGHSHVYWYRQLPEEGLKFMVYLQKENIIDESGMPKERFSAEFPKEGPSILRIQQVVRGDSAAYFCASSNFGTGPDTQYFGPGTRLTVL.